The 10 T cell receptor beta chains below were found in one sample sequenced in a study of OX40 agonist ivuxolimab in advanced cancers. Clones were sequenced by immunoSEQ multiplex PCR, and TCRdb holds only the in-frame ones, with some missing. Of roughly 70,000 clones listed, approximately 86% are singletons. Sample: CD4+ or CD8+ T cells sorted from blood, taken in a trial of the OX40 agonist ivuxolimab. The receptors were sampled from an adult with an advanced solid tumor such as melanoma, head and neck, liver or kidney cancer.

The J gene is TRBJ2-1, the V gene TRBV2; D is perhaps TRBD2 (6 bases). The CDR3 loop spans 11 amino acids. Germline CDR1 reads SNHLY; CDR2 reads FYNNEI. The V gene lost 8 bases and the J gene lost 9 bases, with 11 bases spanning the gap. The CDR3, as DNA: TGTGCCAGCCGGCGGGGCGCTGAGCAGTTCTTC. Translation gives CASRRGAEQFF.

This clone was observed a few times. The V and J genes are TRBV6-5 and TRBJ1-5, with a tentative D call TRBD1 (5 bases). This CDR3 contains 16 residues. CDR1 and CDR2 from the germline V gene are MNHEY and SVGAGI. Trimming removed 4 bases at V and 6 bases at J, with 19 bases between. The CDR3 DNA follows: TGTGCCAGCAGTTCCATACTTGGGGGATTTGGTCAGCCCCAGCATTTT. Amino acid sequence: CASSSILGGFGQPQHF.

The chain links TRBV6-6 to TRBJ1-1, with D possibly matching TRBD1 (6 bases). CDR3 size: 14 residues. V shed 2 bases and J shed 1 base, with 8 bases lying between them. The V gene's germline CDR1 is MNHNY and CDR2 SVGAGI (reference sequence). DNA of the CDR3: TGTGCCAGCAGTTACGGACAGTCGAACACTGAAGCTTTCTTT. As protein: CASSYGQSNTEAFF.

In this sample, this clone turned up once. This sequence joins TRBV9 and TRBJ2-5; TRBD2 is a possible D gene (6 bases). This CDR3 is 15 amino acids long. CDR1 is SGDLS and CDR2 is YYNGEE in the germline V gene. Trimming took off 3 bases at V and 2 bases at J, with 14 bases between the two ends. The CDR3 sequence: CASSGGSGYQETQYF. The CDR3 DNA sequence: TGTGCCAGCAGCGGGGGCAGCGGGTATCAAGAGACCCAGTACTTC.

V gene TRBV5-1 combines with J gene TRBJ2-7; 10 bases align to TRBD1. The J segment lost 5 bases and the V segment lost 0 bases, leaving 5 bases of the junction unmatched. There are 15 residues in the CDR3. The germline V gene has CDR1 SGHRS and CDR2 YFSETQ. CDR3 residues: CASSLGTGGFHEQYF. The CDR3 DNA sequence: TGCGCCAGCAGCTTGGGGACAGGGGGTTTCCACGAGCAGTACTTC.

The chain combines TRBV6-1 with TRBJ2-1; possibly TRBD2 for D (6 bases). This CDR3 spans 12 amino acids. Trimming removed 3 bases at V and 13 bases at J, with 13 bases between. Germline V gene data show CDR1 as MNHNS and CDR2 as SASEGT. CDR3 loop: CASSDGLGGQFF. The DNA of the CDR3 is TGTGCCAGCAGTGACGGGCTGGGGGGTCAGTTCTTC.

The rearrangement links TRBV7-6 to TRBJ2-3, with 14 bases matching TRBD2. The CDR3 is made up of 17 amino acids. V shed 5 bases and J 9 bases; nucleotides not matched to a gene: 13. Germline V gives CDR1 SGHVS, CDR2 FNYEAQ. CDR3: CASSLRLAGGAGSTQYF. The DNA for the CDR3 is TGTGCCAGCAGCCTACGACTAGCGGGGGGGGCCGGGAGCACGCAGTATTTT. The full variable domain, in which reference TRBV7-6 and TRBJ2-3 provide the parts outside the CDR3, is GAGVSQSPRYKVTKRGQDVALRCDPISGHVSLYWYRQALGQGPEFLTYFNYEAQQDKSGLPNDRFSAERPEGSISTLTIQRTEQRDSAMYRCASSLRLAGGAGSTQYFGPGTRLTVL.

CDR3 sequence (DNA): TGTGCCAGTAGTACCACAGGGATCCCTTATGGCTACACCTTC. Translation: CASSTTGIPYGYTF. The chain combines TRBV19 with TRBJ1-2; D perhaps matches TRBD1 (6 bases). CDR1 and CDR2 from the germline V gene are LNHDA and SQIVND (reference sequence). V was trimmed by 4 bases and J by 5 bases, leaving 14 bases between them. CDR3 size: 14 residues.

The DNA of the CDR3 is TGTGCCAGCCAGGACAGGGACGTCTACGGCTACACCTTC. Its translation: CASQDRDVYGYTF. The chain links TRBV6-6 to TRBJ1-2; the match to TRBD1 covers 8 bases. Germline CDR1 and CDR2: MNHNY and SVGAGI (reference sequence). V gave up 8 bases and J gave up 8 bases; unmatched junction bases: 10. The CDR3 consists of 13 residues.

The chain combines TRBV19 with TRBJ1-5, with a weak D call TRBD1 (6 bases). The germline gives CDR1 LNHDA, CDR2 SQIVND (reference sequence). The ends were cut back, 7 bases at V and 4 bases at J, with 14 bases in the middle. There are 14 residues in the CDR3. CDR3 in amino acids: CASMVGGSNQPQHF. As DNA, the CDR3 is TGTGCCAGTATGGTCGGGGGCTCGAATCAGCCCCAGCATTTT. Full variable domain (missing parts from reference TRBV19 and TRBJ1-5): DGGITQSPKYLFRKEGQNVTLSCEQNLNHDAMYWYRQDPGQGLRLIYYSQIVNDFQKGDIAEGYSVSREKKESFPLTVTSAQKNPTAFYLCASMVGGSNQPQHFGDGTRLSIL.